Shown below are 24 T cell receptor beta chains from a single sample sequenced in a study of spatial heterogeneity in lung cancer. Time point indicated: sample taken at primary tumor resection. Tumor, nontumor lung or frozen PBMC supplied whole RNA that was sequenced unsorted. TCRdb redid the calling of the 5' RACE reads with MiXCR, one entry per CDR3 protein. Here the sample spans about 92,000 distinct CDR3 sequences, about 12% being singletons. The sequencing here drew on PBMCs, taken at surgery. Every receptor here comes from a male donor with early-stage non-small cell lung cancer.

This clonotype was recorded a few times. This chain uses TRBV12-3 or TRBV12-4 with TRBJ2-5, with a weak D call TRBD2 (6 bases). V shed 3 bases and J shed 4 bases, with 12 bases lying between them. The CDR3 is made up of 14 amino acids. The chain's CDR3 is CASSFNGGGETQYF. In DNA form, the CDR3 reads TGTGCCAGCAGTTTTAACGGGGGAGGAGAGACCCAGTACTTC.

This clonotype was counted only a few times. The chain recombines TRBV20-1 with TRBJ2-1; 9 nucleotides agree with TRBD2. J gave up 2 bases and V 3 bases, and 5 bases lay outside the gene matches. Per germline, CDR1 DFQATT and CDR2 SNEGSKA (reference sequence). This CDR3 has 15 amino acids. The CDR3 nucleotides are TGCAGTGCTAGGGGAGCGGGAGGCCCCTACAATGAGCAGTTCTTC. Amino acids: CSARGAGGPYNEQFF.

The chain combines TRBV4-3 with TRBJ1-2; possible D gene TRBD1, 6 bases. The V gene's germline CDR1 is LGHNA and CDR2 YSLEER. This CDR3 contains 14 residues. V shed 5 bases and J shed 2 bases, with 12 bases lying between them. The CDR3 reads CASSKRTGNYGYTF. CDR3 sequence (DNA): TGCGCCAGCAGCAAAAGAACAGGGAACTATGGCTACACCTTC.

This clonotype showed up many times. The chain is built from TRBV30 and TRBJ2-7; D not resolved. The CDR3 has 12 residues. Trimming stripped 0 bases from V and 5 bases from J, with 8 bases between. Germline V gene sequence: CDR1 GTSNPN, CDR2 SVGIG (reference sequence). As DNA, the CDR3 is TGTGCCTGGAGTGTACCCCAGGACGAGCAGTACTTC. Its translation: CAWSVPQDEQYF.

V and J are TRBV13 and TRBJ2-7; D possibly corresponds to TRBD1 (5 bases). This CDR3 has 12 amino acids. The V and J ends lost 2 bases and 13 bases respectively, with 15 bases between them. Germline CDR1 and CDR2: PRHDT and FYEKMQ (reference sequence). In DNA form, the CDR3 reads TGTGCCAGCAGCTTATTCCCGCAGGGTACCTACTTC. Protein sequence: CASSLFPQGTYF.

The table lists this clonotype with many counts. The V call is TRBV5-1, the J call TRBJ2-1; 7 positions match TRBD2. Germline V gene lookup returns CDR1 SGHRS and CDR2 YFSETQ. This CDR3 region has 14 residues. Trimming cost V 0 bases and J 5 bases; bases outside gene matches: 2. This CDR3 is CASSLELANNEQFF. The DNA of the CDR3 is TGCGCCAGCAGCTTGGAACTAGCGAACAATGAGCAGTTCTTC.

This clonotype came up a few times. V and J are TRBV29-1 and TRBJ2-5, with D perhaps assigned TRBD1 or TRBD2 (5 bases each). Between the trimmed V and J ends, which lost 8 bases and 5 bases, there was a span of 9 bases. The CDR3 runs 10 residues. CDR1 is SQVTM, CDR2 ANQGSEA, per germline. DNA of the CDR3: TGCAGCATCGAGGGGGAGACCCAGTACTTC. This encodes CSIEGETQYF. Filled out from reference TRBV29-1 and TRBJ2-5, the complete variable domain reads SAVISQKPSRDICQRGTSLTIQCQVDSQVTMMFWYRQQPGQSLTLIATANQGSEATYESGFVIDKFPISRPNLTFSTLTVSNMSPEDSSIYLCSIEGETQYFGPGTRLLVL.

The sample holds a few counts of this clonotype. The CDR3 DNA reads as TGTGCCAGCCAACCGACAGCCTACACTGAAGCTTTCTTT. It translates to CASQPTAYTEAFF. The chain links TRBV9 to TRBJ1-1; D may be TRBD1 (5 bases). CDR3 length: 13 amino acids. The germline CDR1 and CDR2 sequences are SGDLS and YYNGEE. The V end was cut by 7 bases, the J end by 3 bases, with 13 bases between.

Ten or more counts support this clonotype. The chain links TRBV28 to TRBJ2-1; tentative D call: TRBD2 (5 bases). Trimming pared 5 bases from V and 9 bases from J, leaving 14 bases between. Germline V gives CDR1 MDHEN, CDR2 SYDVKM. This CDR3 is built from 13 residues. CDR3 residues: CASSPPRRGEQFF. In nucleotides, the CDR3 is TGTGCCAGCAGTCCCCCCCGACGGGGTGAGCAGTTCTTC.

This clonotype was picked up a small number of times. This chain connects TRBV7-9 to TRBJ2-5; 7 nucleotides match TRBD2. CDR1 is SEHNR, CDR2 FQNEAQ, per germline (reference sequence). The CDR3 contains 16 residues. The ends lost 1 base at V and 11 bases at J; junction bases unmatched: 16. The CDR3 DNA is TGTGCCAGCAGCTTAGTCCGAGCGGGGCCCCCCCAGGTGCAGTACTTC. This gives the protein CASSLVRAGPPQVQYF.

This clonotype was seen a handful of times. The V and J genes are TRBV5-1 and TRBJ2-3; D ambiguous. The CDR3 is 14 amino acids. V was cut by 3 bases and J by 4 bases, with 12 bases left in between. Germline CDR1 SGHRS, CDR2 YFSETQ. The CDR3 DNA is TGCGCCAGCAGCTCTACGACACCGGCAGATACGCAGTATTTT. This sequence encodes CASSSTTPADTQYF.

The chain couples TRBV6-2 or TRBV6-3 to TRBJ2-7; D uncertain. CDR1 is MNHEY, CDR2 SVGEGT, per germline. The V end was cut by 0 bases, the J end by 6 bases, with 12 bases between. The CDR3 consists of 14 residues. The CDR3 bases are TGTGCCAGCAGTTACTCGTCGGCCCTAGGCGAGCAGTACTTC. It yields the protein CASSYSSALGEQYF.

This clonotype turned up a few times. The chain links TRBV4-1 to TRBJ2-7, with D unclear. This CDR3 contains 14 residues. Per the germline V gene, CDR1 is MGHRA and CDR2 is YSYEKL. V lost 2 bases to trimming and J lost 3 bases, with 11 bases between them. The CDR3 DNA sequence: TGCGCCAGCAGCCAACAAGGGTCACACTACGAGCAGTACTTC. It is translated as CASSQQGSHYEQYF.

This clonotype was detected only a few times. The J gene is TRBJ2-7, the V gene TRBV6-1, with unresolved D. Trimming removed 3 bases from V and 4 bases from J, with 10 bases in between. Germline CDR1 reads MNHNS; CDR2 reads SASEGT. The CDR3 extends over 13 amino acids. This chain's CDR3 is CASSESGAYEQYF. The CDR3, as DNA: TGTGCCAGCAGTGAGTCCGGTGCGTACGAGCAGTACTTC.

The chain joins TRBV7-9 to TRBJ2-5, with a tentative D call TRBD1 (6 bases). Germline V lookup: CDR1 SEHNR, CDR2 FQNEAQ (reference sequence). Trimming cost V 1 base and J 5 bases, with 17 bases left between them. CDR3 size: 16 residues. For the CDR3, the DNA is TGTGCCAGCAGCTTAGTAGTTCTGGGGGCTGGGGAGACCCAGTACTTC. Its protein is CASSLVVLGAGETQYF. The complete variable domain, with remaining parts taken from reference TRBV7-9 and TRBJ2-5, reads DTGVSQNPRHKITKRGQNVTFRCDPISEHNRLYWYRQTLGQGPEFLTYFQNEAQLEKSRLLSDRFSAERPKGSFSTLEIQRTEQGDSAMYLCASSLVVLGAGETQYFGPGTRLLVL.

This chain connects TRBV6-1 to TRBJ1-1; no definite D call. Trimming cost V 2 bases and J 3 bases, with 7 bases left between them. From germline, CDR1 is MNHNS and CDR2 SASEGT. The CDR3 loop spans 13 amino acids. The CDR3 bases are TGTGCCAGCAGTGAATCTGGTTACACTGAAGCTTTCTTT. Translated, it gives CASSESGYTEAFF.

This clonotype was seen only a few times. The CDR3 bases are TGTGCCAGCGGGTGGAAAGATACGCAGTATTTT. It encodes CASGWKDTQYF. The chain joins TRBV3-1 to TRBJ2-3, with D unclear. This CDR3 is 11 amino acids long. Trimming removed 8 bases at V and 5 bases at J, with 8 bases between. In germline, CDR1 is LGHDT, CDR2 YNNKEL (reference sequence).

This clonotype was seen many times. The chain employs TRBV7-9 and TRBJ2-5, with D perhaps TRBD1 or TRBD2 (5 bases each). Per the germline V gene, CDR1 is SEHNR and CDR2 is FQNEAQ (reference sequence). The CDR3 contains 16 residues. Deletions cut 5 bases from V and 7 bases from J, with 23 bases between. The CDR3: CASSPVGVAYEGTQYF. Here the CDR3 DNA reads TGTGCCAGCAGCCCCGTAGGGGTAGCGTACGAGGGGACCCAGTACTTC. Full variable domain (rest looked up from reference TRBV7-9 and TRBJ2-5): DTGVSQNPRHKITKRGQNVTFRCDPISEHNRLYWYRQTLGQGPEFLTYFQNEAQLEKSRLLSDRFSAERPKGSFSTLEIQRTEQGDSAMYLCASSPVGVAYEGTQYFGPGTRLLVL.

This clonotype was detected a few times. This chain uses TRBV29-1 with TRBJ1-1, with TRBD1 identical over 7 bases. The J segment lost 4 bases and the V segment lost 3 bases, leaving 5 bases of the junction unmatched. Germline V gene lookup returns CDR1 SQVTM and CDR2 ANQGSEA. There are 13 residues in the CDR3. CDR3: CSVERQGGTEAFF. The DNA of the CDR3 is TGCAGCGTTGAGCGACAGGGTGGCACTGAAGCTTTCTTT.

Only a few counts were recorded for this clonotype. The V and J genes are TRBV5-1 and TRBJ1-4; D might be TRBD1 (6 bases). The CDR3 loop spans 13 amino acids. Germline lookup yields CDR1 SGHRS and CDR2 YFSETQ. Trimming took off 4 bases at V and 5 bases at J, with 9 bases between the two ends. The CDR3 DNA reads as TGCGCCAGCAGCACCGGACAGAATGAAAAACTGTTTTTT. Protein: CASSTGQNEKLFF.

This rearrangement joins TRBV7-2 to TRBJ1-3, with D hard to call. Germline V gene lookup returns CDR1 SGHTA and CDR2 FQGNSA. This CDR3 is built from 15 residues. Trimming took off 5 bases at V and 1 base at J, with 12 bases between the two ends. CDR3 sequence reads: CASSPNGVSGNTIYF. CDR3 bases: TGTGCCAGCAGCCCGAATGGGGTTTCTGGAAACACCATATATTTT.

The chain joins TRBV6-1 to TRBJ2-1; TRBD1 might be the D (6 bases). CDR1 and CDR2 (germline): MNHNS, SASEGT. Trimming stripped 4 bases from V and 0 bases from J, with 10 bases between. The CDR3 consists of 15 residues. CDR3 sequence: CASSAGHSSYNEQFF. The CDR3 DNA follows: TGTGCCAGCAGTGCGGGACACAGCTCCTACAATGAGCAGTTCTTC.

This clonotype was counted ten times or more. The gene calls are TRBV12-3 or TRBV12-4 and TRBJ2-5; D perhaps matches TRBD2 (6 bases). The CDR3 covers 15 residues. V dropped 6 bases and J dropped 5 bases, with 19 bases sitting between them. The CDR3 DNA follows: TGTGCCAGCAGGCCCTCCGGGAGCCGGCCGGAGACCCAGTACTTC. As protein: CASRPSGSRPETQYF.

CDR3 sequence (DNA): TGTGCCATCAGGAATACAGGGGACACAGATACGCAGTATTTT. This sequence encodes CAIRNTGDTDTQYF. The chain uses TRBV10-3 and TRBJ2-3; the match to TRBD1 covers 7 bases. Germline V gene data show CDR1 as ENHRY and CDR2 as SYGVKD. The CDR3 spans 14 residues. V trimming: 6 bases; J trimming: 2 bases; junction bases outside the gene matches: 5.